The text below deals with one T cell receptor (beta chain). Its antigen remains undetermined. No clone much larger than this one lies a single base away; base qualities are absent. The germline V gene gives CDR1 as MNHEY and CDR2 as SVGAGI. Trimming costs V 6 bases and J 9 bases, and their ends lie 20 bases apart. Including the terminal cysteine and phenylalanine, the CDR3 comprises 14 residues. The sequence is cut down to CDR3 DNA, 42 bases in frame from base 1. The donors were healthy, HIV-negative adults who had no recently reported acute infections or vaccinations. Every donor was a Caucasian adult living in Nashville, Tennessee, USA. CD4+ T cells were enriched by magnetic negative selection; naive cells were then positively selected on CD45RA, and the negative fraction formed the memory subset. Blood was obtained by leukapheresis, after which PBMCs were separated by Ficoll-Histopaque density gradient centrifugation and cryopreserved in liquid nitrogen vapor phase. Analytical flow cytometry was used to check the purity and quantity of every magnetically sorted T cell population. Genomic DNA was isolated from every sorted fraction and measured by UV absorbance on a Nanodrop 2000c.

The data were obtained in a study of shared clonotypes between healthy human individuals (dated by TCRdb to the early 2020s). About the investigation overall: A few men and a couple of women, aged 18 to 49 years, made up the cohort. For each donor, three plates each were used for CD4 naive and CD4 memory, two plates were used for CD8 naive, and one plate was used for CD8 memory. Each donor's leukapheresis produced roughly between roughly 0.85 and 9 billion PBMCs. To estimate repertoire size and how much clonotype sharing occurs between individuals, the study deeply sequenced the blood TCR repertoires of several healthy adults. To increase sequencing depth and limit assay-specific biases, different laboratories used diverse techniques to prepare libraries and sequence TCR repertoires.

TCR CDR3 regions were amplified from genomic DNA by multiplex PCR using the deep immunoSEQ assay. Extracted genomic DNA from each cell subset was spread evenly across all wells of several immunoSEQ 96-well plates, with each plate serving as a replicate. For sorted subsets, 200 to 250 ng of genomic DNA, equivalent to roughly 30,000 T cell genomes, went into each replicate PCR. The purified libraries were quantified using a Qubit 3.0 fluorometer, sized with a Bioanalyzer 2100, and then quantified again using the KAPA Library Quantification kit. Every immunoSEQ 96-well plate was sequenced on a separate single-read 150-cycle Illumina NextSeq 550 flow cell. The paper's processing steps were these. Because the immunoSEQ output held only junctional sequences and lacked quality scores, the filtering could not match the filtering applied to full-length reads. To assign V/J genes and CDR3, sequences were annotated against IMGT germline references using PyIR, a Python wrapper for IgBLAST v1.9. Reads were filtered out if the reads had weak V/J assignments (E-value above 1e-6), no CDR3, stop codons, out-of-frame junctions, or ambiguous translated residues. V3J clonotypes were defined by identical inferred V gene, J gene, and CDR3 amino acid sequence. Percentage overlap between repertoires was calculated by dividing the number of shared unique clonotypes by the size of the smaller repertoire. Repertoire richness was assessed with RTK rarefaction, the Chao1 estimator, and Recon v2.1 estimates of unobserved clonotypes. Generation probabilities were computed with OLGA for all TCRbeta clonotypes obtained by the gDNA method from four donors. TCRdb mirrors the immuneACCESS table, restricted to in-frame sequences. Some clones are absent from its copies; in checked studies, under half trace to an unresolved V gene, and the reason for the others is unknown. V, J and clone size are taken as reported in that table, and D and trimming were inferred from the DNA itself. A total of about 2 million clones appear in this sample, 85% to 95% of them only once. The ten largest clonotypes hold 0.1% to 0.15% of the sample.

Results and caveats for the whole study, not just this receptor: Higher generation probabilities were observed for clonotypes shared by all four sorted-subset donors than for non-shared clonotypes. Incomplete sequencing was indicated by rarefaction of sorted-subset datasets, despite the large sequencing depth. Larger estimated clonotype richness was generally found for naive subsets than for memory subsets. Across several donors, about 5% of naive CD4, roughly 3.3% of naive CD8, around 2.5% of memory CD4, and roughly 0.4% of memory CD8 clonotypes were shared. Because the study included only a small number of donors, the genetic and exposure-history diversity represented was limited. Sampling was limited to blood, and TCR repertoires in tissue likely differ from TCR repertoires in blood. Pairwise subsampling indicated that sequencing depth was expected to affect the degree of clonotype sharing among donors.

This receptor was taken from a man younger than 35 in good health. Here the chain combines TRBV6-5 and TRBJ1-2; TRBD1 is perhaps the D gene, given 6 matching bases. Sequenced sample: naive CD4+ T cells sorted from blood. The label giving this sample's cell subset or site can be read as: CD45RA+ positively selected. The CDR3 loop reads CASSSRDTRTSYTF. The nucleotide sequence is TGTGCCAGCAGCAGTAGGGACACACGGACAAGCTACACCTTC.